Following are 11 T cell receptor beta chains from one sample sequenced in a study of blood T cell repertoires in COVID-19. The method was immunoSEQ multiplex PCR; TCRdb's version includes in-frame clones alone and lacks a portion of them. This table has almost 45,000 clones, roughly 74% appearing once. The specimen sequenced was peripheral blood. These receptor sequences come from an elderly man with acute or convalescent COVID-19.

This clone was picked up a small number of times. This sequence joins TRBV10-1 and TRBJ2-7, with a weak D call TRBD2 (7 bases). V gave up 8 bases and J gave up 0 bases, with 23 bases separating them. The V gene's germline CDR1 is WNHNN and CDR2 SYGVQD (reference sequence). The CDR3 is 17 residues long. This CDR3 reads CASGEGDGAQPSYEQYF. DNA of the CDR3: TGCGCCAGCGGGGAGGGGGACGGGGCGCAACCCTCCTACGAGCAGTACTTC.

This sequence joins TRBV2 and TRBJ2-5, with 9 bases fitting TRBD2. The CDR3 covers 14 residues. CDR1 SNHLY and CDR2 FYNNEI come from the germline V gene. V was clipped by 6 bases and J by 4 bases; unmatched bases: 6. The CDR3 sequence: CASSPGTSRETQYF. The CDR3 DNA reads TGTGCCAGCAGCCCCGGGACTAGCAGAGAGACCCAGTACTTC. Full variable domain (remainder filled in from reference TRBV2 and TRBJ2-5): EPEVTQTPSHQVTQMGQEVILRCVPISNHLYFYWYRQILGQKVEFLVSFYNNEISEKSEIFDDQFSVERPDGSNFTLKIRSTKLEDSAMYFCASSPGTSRETQYFGPGTRLLVL.

The chain links TRBV5-8 to TRBJ2-2; D is perhaps TRBD2 (6 bases). Between the trimmed V and J ends, which lost 1 base and 0 bases, there was a span of 10 bases. Germline loops: CDR1 SGHTS, CDR2 YDEGEE. This CDR3 region has 16 residues. Here the CDR3 reads CASSLRRLANTGELFF. CDR3 nucleotide sequence: TGTGCCAGCAGCTTGCGAAGACTAGCGAACACCGGGGAGCTGTTTTTT.

The chain has TRBV14 and TRBJ1-1; no clear D. The CDR3 has 12 amino acids. Germline V CDR1 and CDR2: SGHDN, FVKESK. Trimming took off 1 base at V and 8 bases at J, with 8 bases between the two ends. CDR3 DNA sequence: TGTGCCAGCAGCCAAGCCTGGCGGGAAGCTTTCTTT. Translation gives CASSQAWREAFF.

The J gene is TRBJ1-1, the V gene TRBV10-3; no clear D. Germline CDR1 is ENHRY and CDR2 is SYGVKD. V shed 4 bases and J shed 7 bases, with 22 bases lying between them. The CDR3 is 16 amino acids. CDR3 nucleotide sequence: TGTGCCATCAGTGGGCAAGGATTGGGAGGAGGCGGTGAAGCTTTCTTT. This sequence encodes CAISGQGLGGGGEAFF.

V is TRBV12-3 or TRBV12-4 and J is TRBJ1-1; 8 bases map to TRBD1. With V trimmed by 4 bases and J by 10 bases, 8 bases remained unmatched. This CDR3 is 13 amino acids long. The CDR3 loop is CASSSRTGSRAFF. The CDR3 nucleotides read TGTGCCAGCAGTTCACGGACAGGGTCGAGAGCTTTCTTT.

This chain connects TRBV3-1 (or the pseudogene TRBV3-2) to TRBJ1-5, with 8 bases aligning to TRBD1. This CDR3 is 15 amino acids long. Germline V lookup: CDR1 LGHDT, CDR2 YNNKEL (reference sequence). The trim removed 2 bases at V and 4 bases at J, leaving 4 bases unmatched. CDR3 sequence: CASSQRTGPNQPQHF. CDR3 nucleotide sequence: TGTGCCAGCAGCCAACGGACAGGGCCTAATCAGCCCCAGCATTTT.

The chain links TRBV4-1 to TRBJ2-1; D not certain. This CDR3 contains 14 residues. Germline V gives CDR1 MGHRA, CDR2 YSYEKL. V lost 4 bases and J lost 7, with 14 bases in between. DNA of the CDR3: TGCGCCAGCAGCCCTCAGAACAGTTTTAATGAGCAGTTCTTC. It is translated as CASSPQNSFNEQFF.

This clone was observed a handful of times. This rearrangement joins TRBV7-2 to TRBJ2-1; the match to TRBD2 covers 9 bases. The junction had 7 bases not matched to a gene; V was cut back by 5 bases and J by 5 bases. The germline CDR1 and CDR2 sequences are SGHTA and FQGNSA. The CDR3 runs 15 residues. The CDR3 loop reads CASSTRVAGDNEQFF. As DNA, the CDR3 is TGTGCCAGCAGCACCCGGGTAGCGGGGGACAATGAGCAGTTCTTC.

The chain couples TRBV6-5 to TRBJ1-4; D is undetermined. This CDR3 comprises 14 residues. Germline CDR1 reads MNHEY; CDR2 reads SVGAGI. V was pared by 4 bases and J by 5 bases, with 11 bases between. As DNA, the CDR3 is TGTGCCAGCAGTTTACTCAACAGCAATGAAAAACTGTTTTTT. This codes for CASSLLNSNEKLFF.

The chain is built from TRBV3-1 (or the pseudogene TRBV3-2) and TRBJ1-6, with TRBD1 matching over 8 bases. The V gene's germline CDR1 is LGHDT and CDR2 YNNKEL (reference sequence). The CDR3 has 15 residues. V shed 1 base, J shed 6 bases, and the junction held 2 bases outside the gene matches. As DNA, the CDR3 is TGTGCCAGCAGCCAAGGGACAGGGCCTAATTCACCCCTCCACTTT. The encoded protein is CASSQGTGPNSPLHF.